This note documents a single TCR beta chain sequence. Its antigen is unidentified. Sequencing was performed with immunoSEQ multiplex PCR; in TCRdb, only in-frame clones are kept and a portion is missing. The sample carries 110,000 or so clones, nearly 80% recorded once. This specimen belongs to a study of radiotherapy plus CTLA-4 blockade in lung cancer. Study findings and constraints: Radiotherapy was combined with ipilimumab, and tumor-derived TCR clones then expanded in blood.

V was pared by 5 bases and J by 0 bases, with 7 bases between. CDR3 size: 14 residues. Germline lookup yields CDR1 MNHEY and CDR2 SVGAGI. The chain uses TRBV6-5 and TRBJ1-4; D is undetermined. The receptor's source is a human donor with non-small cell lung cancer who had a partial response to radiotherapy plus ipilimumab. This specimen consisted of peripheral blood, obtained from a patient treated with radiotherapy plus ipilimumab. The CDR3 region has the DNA TGTGCCAGCAGTCGGGGTTCAACTAATGAAAAACTGTTTTTT. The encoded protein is CASSRGSTNEKLFF.